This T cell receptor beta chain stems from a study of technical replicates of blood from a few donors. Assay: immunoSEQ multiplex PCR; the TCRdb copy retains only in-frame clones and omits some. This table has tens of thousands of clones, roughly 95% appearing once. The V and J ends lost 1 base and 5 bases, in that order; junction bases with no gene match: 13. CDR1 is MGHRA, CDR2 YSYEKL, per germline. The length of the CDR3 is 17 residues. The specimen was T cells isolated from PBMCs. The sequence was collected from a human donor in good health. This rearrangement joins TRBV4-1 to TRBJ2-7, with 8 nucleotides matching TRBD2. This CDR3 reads CASSQAPQTSALHEQYF. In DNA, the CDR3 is TGCGCCAGCAGCCAAGCCCCCCAGACTAGCGCACTCCACGAGCAGTACTTC.